This T cell receptor beta chain was sequenced in a study of vaccination and CD4 T cells after COVID-19. About the study: SARS-CoV-2 positivity in convalescent patients was established by nasal swab PCR; under 10 had mild and one severe disease.

Cultured CD4+ T-cell DNA underwent Oncomine TCR Beta short-read sequencing. TCRdb independently ran MiXCR on the PCR reads; one entry per CDR3 protein. The data hold approximately 13,000 distinct CDR3 sequences, with about 28% observed a single time. This sample's treatment: roughly ten-day PBMC culture with coronavirus spike peptide pools or control peptides (ViraFEST assay). On this clonotype: Antigen specificity is unknown. Germline is not matched at one junction end, which may reflect a read error.

This CDR3 comprises 14 residues. The germline gives CDR1 LNHDA, CDR2 SQIVND (reference sequence). This TCR derives from a human donor with COVID-19. Sequencing was performed on cultured CD4+ T cells from blood. This chain uses TRBV19 with TRBJ2-5, with a weak D call TRBD2 (6 bases). CDR3 bases: TGTGACAGTAGTAGGGGTGGAGGGTATGAGACCCAGTACTTC. As protein: CDSSRGGGYETQYF. Complete variable domain (other parts from reference TRBV19 and TRBJ2-5): DGGITQSPKYLFRKEGQNVTLSCEQNLNHDAMYWYRQDPGQGLRLIYYSQIVNDFQKGDIAEGYSVSREKKESFPLTVTSAQKNPTAFYLCDSSRGGGYETQYFGPGTRLLVL.